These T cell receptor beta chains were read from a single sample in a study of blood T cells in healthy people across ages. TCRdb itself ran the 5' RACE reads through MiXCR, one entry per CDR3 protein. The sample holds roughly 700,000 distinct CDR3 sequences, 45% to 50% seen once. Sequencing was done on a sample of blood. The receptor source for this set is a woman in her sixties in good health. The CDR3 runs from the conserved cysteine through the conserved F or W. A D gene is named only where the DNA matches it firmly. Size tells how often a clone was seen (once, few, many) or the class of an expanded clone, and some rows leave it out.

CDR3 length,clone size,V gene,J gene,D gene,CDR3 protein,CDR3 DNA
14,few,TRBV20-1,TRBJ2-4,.,CSAREGLAKNIQYF,TGCAGTGCTAGAGAAGGTCTAGCCAAAAACATTCAGTACTTC
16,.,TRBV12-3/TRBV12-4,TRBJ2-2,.,CASSFVGNANTGELFF,TGTGCCAGCAGTTTCGTGGGAAATGCGAACACCGGGGAGCTGTTTTTT
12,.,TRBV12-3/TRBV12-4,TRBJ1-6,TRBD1,CASSLQGEPLHF,TGTGCCAGCAGCCTCCAGGGGGAACCCCTCCACTTT
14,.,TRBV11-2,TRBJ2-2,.,CASSPDTFTGELFF,TGTGCCAGCAGCCCTGACACGTTCACCGGGGAGCTGTTTTTT
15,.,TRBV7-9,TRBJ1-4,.,CASSLSQSTNEKLFF,TGTGCCAGCAGCTTATCCCAATCAACTAATGAAAAACTGTTTTTT
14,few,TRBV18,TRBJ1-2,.,CASSPLRKTYGYTF,TGTGCCAGTTCACCACTCAGAAAGACTTATGGCTACACCTTC
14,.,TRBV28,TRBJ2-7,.,CASSVIGAPYEQYF,TGTGCCAGCAGTGTAATAGGGGCACCCTACGAGCAGTACTTC
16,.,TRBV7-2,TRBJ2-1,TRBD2,CASSLLDGRRSGEQFF,TGTGCCAGCAGCTTACTAGACGGGAGGCGGTCGGGTGAGCAGTTCTTC
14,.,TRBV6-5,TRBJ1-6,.,CASSLGLSNSPLHF,TGTGCCAGCAGTTTAGGACTGTCTAATTCACCCCTCCACTTT
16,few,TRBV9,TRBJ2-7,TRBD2,CASSPQAGTSPSEQYF,TGTGCCAGCAGCCCCCAGGCCGGGACTAGCCCCTCCGAGCAGTACTTC
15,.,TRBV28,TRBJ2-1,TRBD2,CASSPPTSGSYEQFF,TGTGCCAGCAGTCCCCCGACTAGCGGGAGCTATGAGCAGTTCTTC
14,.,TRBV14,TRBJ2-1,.,CASSQEVAYNEQFF,TGTGCCAGCAGCCAAGAAGTAGCCTACAATGAGCAGTTCTTC
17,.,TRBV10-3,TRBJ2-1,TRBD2,CAISEPPGLAGHNEQFF,TGTGCCATCAGTGAGCCCCCTGGACTAGCTGGGCACAATGAGCAGTTCTTC
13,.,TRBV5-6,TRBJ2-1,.,CASSLWGRKTQFF,TGTGCCAGCAGCTTGTGGGGGCGAAAGACCCAGTTCTTC
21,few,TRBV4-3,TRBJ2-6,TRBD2,CASSQDNSGLAGFSGANVLTF,TGCGCCAGCAGCCAAGATAATAGCGGACTAGCGGGTTTCTCTGGGGCCAACGTCCTGACTTTC
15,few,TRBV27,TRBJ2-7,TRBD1,CASSIRDRGRDEQYF,TGTGCCAGCAGTATCAGGGACAGGGGGCGCGATGAGCAGTACTTC
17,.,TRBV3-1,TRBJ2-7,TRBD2,CASSQVTGGPSSYEQYF,TGTGCCAGCAGCCAAGTGACGGGAGGGCCCTCCTCCTACGAGCAGTACTTC
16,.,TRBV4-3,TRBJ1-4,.,CASSQDLGVTRETLFF,TGCGCCAGCAGCCAAGATCTCGGGGTAACACGGGAAACACTGTTTTTT
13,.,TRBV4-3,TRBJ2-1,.,CASSQDRAFEQFF,TGCGCCAGCAGCCAAGATCGAGCGTTTGAGCAGTTCTTC
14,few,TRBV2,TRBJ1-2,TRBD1,CASRDRRTGYGYTF,TGTGCCAGCAGGGACAGGAGGACGGGCTATGGCTACACCTTC
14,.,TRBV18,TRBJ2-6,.,CASSSESGANVLTF,TGTGCCAGCTCATCGGAATCTGGGGCCAACGTCCTGACTTTC
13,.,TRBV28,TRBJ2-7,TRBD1,CASSLPDRGEQYF,TGTGCCAGCAGTTTACCGGACAGGGGCGAGCAGTACTTC
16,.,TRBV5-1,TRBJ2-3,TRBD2,CASSLEQRGSTDTQYF,TGCGCCAGCAGCTTGGAGCAGCGGGGGAGCACAGATACGCAGTATTTT
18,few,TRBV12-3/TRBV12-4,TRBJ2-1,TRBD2,CASSITSGRRNSYNEQFF,TGTGCCAGCAGCATCACTAGCGGGAGGCGAAACTCCTACAATGAGCAGTTCTTC
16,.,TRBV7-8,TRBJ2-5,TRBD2,CVSSPRGLVFGNEQYF,TGTGTCAGCAGCCCCCGGGGACTAGTTTTTGGCAATGAGCAGTACTTC
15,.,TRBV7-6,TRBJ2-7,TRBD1,CASSLVGQISYEQYF,TGTGCCAGCAGCTTAGTGGGACAGATCTCCTACGAGCAGTACTTC
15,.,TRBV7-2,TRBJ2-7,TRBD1,CASRAGTVGSYEQYF,TGTGCCAGCAGGGCCGGGACAGTAGGATCCTACGAGCAGTACTTC
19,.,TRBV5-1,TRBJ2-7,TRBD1,CASSIPGQGSGKGYNEQYF,TGCGCCAGCAGTATACCGGGACAGGGGTCCGGGAAGGGGTACAATGAGCAGTACTTC
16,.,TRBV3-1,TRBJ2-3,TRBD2,CASSPQLAGISDTQYF,TGTGCCAGCAGTCCCCAACTAGCGGGAATTTCAGATACGCAGTATTTT
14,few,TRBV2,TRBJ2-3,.,CASSGGLSTDTQYF,TGTGCCAGCAGTGGAGGTTTAAGCACAGATACGCAGTATTTT
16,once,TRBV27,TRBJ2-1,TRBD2,CASSPSLAAEFNEQFF,TGTGCCAGCAGTCCATCTCTAGCGGCCGAATTCAATGAGCAGTTCTTC
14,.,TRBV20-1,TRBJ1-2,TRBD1,CSAGQGTSNYGYTF,TGCAGTGCGGGACAGGGGACTTCTAACTATGGCTACACCTTC
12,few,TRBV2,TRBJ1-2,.,CASSGDSYGYTF,TGTGCCAGCAGTGGGGACTCTTATGGCTACACCTTC
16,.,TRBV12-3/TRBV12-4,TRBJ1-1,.,CASSSPFNDGNTEAFF,TGTGCCAGCAGTTCCCCGTTCAACGACGGTAACACTGAAGCTTTCTTT
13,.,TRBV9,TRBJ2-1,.,CASSVSALNEQFF,TGTGCCAGCAGCGTTTCAGCGCTCAATGAGCAGTTCTTC
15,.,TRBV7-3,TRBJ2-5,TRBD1,CASSSGTGRAETQYF,TGTGCCAGCAGCTCCGGGACAGGGCGTGCAGAGACCCAGTACTTC
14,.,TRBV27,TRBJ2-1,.,CASSFSLGANEQFF,TGTGCCAGCAGTTTTAGTCTCGGGGCCAATGAGCAGTTCTTC
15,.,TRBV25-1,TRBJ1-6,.,CASSVDPGTNSPLHF,TGTGCCAGCAGCGTCGACCCCGGAACGAATTCACCCCTCCACTTT
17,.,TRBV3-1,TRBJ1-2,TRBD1,CASSRRQGAWGNYGYTF,TGTGCCAGCAGCCGTCGACAGGGGGCCTGGGGAAACTATGGCTACACCTTC
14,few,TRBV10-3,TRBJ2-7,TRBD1,CAISDRGFSYEQYF,TGTGCCATCAGTGACAGGGGGTTCTCCTACGAGCAGTACTTC
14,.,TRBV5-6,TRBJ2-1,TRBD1,CASSRTGVSYEQFF,TGTGCCAGCAGCAGGACAGGGGTTTCCTACGAGCAGTTCTTC
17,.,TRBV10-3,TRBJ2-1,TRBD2,CAISEVSGRLAYNEQFF,TGTGCCATCAGTGAGGTCAGCGGGAGGTTGGCCTACAATGAGCAGTTCTTC
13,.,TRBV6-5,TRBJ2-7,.,CASSPSASYEQYF,TGTGCCAGCAGTCCTAGTGCCTCCTACGAGCAGTACTTC
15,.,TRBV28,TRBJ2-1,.,CASSLSLPSYNEQFF,TGTGCCAGCAGTTTAAGTCTGCCATCCTACAATGAGCAGTTCTTC
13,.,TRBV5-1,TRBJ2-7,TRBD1,CASSETGGKGQYF,TGCGCCAGCAGCGAGACAGGGGGCAAGGGGCAGTACTTC
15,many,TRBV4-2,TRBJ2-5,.,CASSQEVERVETQYF,TGTGCCAGCAGCCAAGAGGTGGAGCGCGTAGAGACCCAGTACTTC
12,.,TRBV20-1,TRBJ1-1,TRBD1,CSAGQGGTEAFF,TGCAGTGCTGGACAGGGTGGAACTGAAGCTTTCTTT
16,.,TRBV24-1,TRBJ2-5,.,CATSDSERANQETQYF,TGTGCCACCAGTGATTCTGAGCGGGCGAACCAAGAGACCCAGTACTTC